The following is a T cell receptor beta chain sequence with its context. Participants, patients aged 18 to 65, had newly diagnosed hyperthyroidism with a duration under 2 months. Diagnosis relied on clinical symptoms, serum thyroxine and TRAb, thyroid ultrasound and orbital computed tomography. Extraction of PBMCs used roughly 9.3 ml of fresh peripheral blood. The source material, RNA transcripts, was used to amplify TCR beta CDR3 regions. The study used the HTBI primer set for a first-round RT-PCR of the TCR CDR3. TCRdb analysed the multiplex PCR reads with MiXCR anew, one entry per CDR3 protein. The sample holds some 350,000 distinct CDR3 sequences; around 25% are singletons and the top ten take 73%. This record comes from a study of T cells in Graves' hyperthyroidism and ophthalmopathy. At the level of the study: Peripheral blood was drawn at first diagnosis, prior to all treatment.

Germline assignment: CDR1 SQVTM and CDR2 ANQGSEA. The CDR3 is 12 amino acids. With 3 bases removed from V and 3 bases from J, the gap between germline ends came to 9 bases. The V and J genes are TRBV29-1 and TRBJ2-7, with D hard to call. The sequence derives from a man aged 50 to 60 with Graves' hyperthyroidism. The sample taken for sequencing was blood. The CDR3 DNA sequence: TGCAGCGTTGAGGATGACCTCTACGAGCAGTACTTC. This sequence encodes CSVEDDLYEQYF.